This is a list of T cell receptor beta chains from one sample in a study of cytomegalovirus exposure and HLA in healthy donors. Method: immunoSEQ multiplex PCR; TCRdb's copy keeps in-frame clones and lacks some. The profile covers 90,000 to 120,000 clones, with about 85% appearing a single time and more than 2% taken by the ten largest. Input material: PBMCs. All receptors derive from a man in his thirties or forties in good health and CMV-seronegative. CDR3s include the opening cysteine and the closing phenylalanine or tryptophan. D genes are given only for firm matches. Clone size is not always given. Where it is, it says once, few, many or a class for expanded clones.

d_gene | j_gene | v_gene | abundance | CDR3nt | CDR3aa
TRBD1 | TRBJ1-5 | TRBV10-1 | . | TGCGCCAGCAGTGACGGACAGGGGCAGCCCCAGCATTTT | CASSDGQGQPQHF
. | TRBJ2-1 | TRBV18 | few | TGTGCCAGCTCACCAGGCCACATCAATGAGCAGTTCTTC | CASSPGHINEQFF
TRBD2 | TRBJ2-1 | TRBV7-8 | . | TGTGCCAGCAGCTCCATCAGACTAGCGGGGGTATACAATGAGCAGTTCTTC | CASSSIRLAGVYNEQFF
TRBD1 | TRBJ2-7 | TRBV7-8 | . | TGTGCCAGCAGCAGCCGGGACAGGGGTACTCTGGGGTCCTACGAGCAGTACTTC | CASSSRDRGTLGSYEQYF
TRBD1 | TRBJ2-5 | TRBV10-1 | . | TGCGCCAGCAGCGACAGGGGGAAAGAGACCCAGTACTTC | CASSDRGKETQYF
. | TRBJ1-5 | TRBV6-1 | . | TGTGCCAGCAGTAACGCGGCAGGGAATCAGCCCCAGCATTTT | CASSNAAGNQPQHF
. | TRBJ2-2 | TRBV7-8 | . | TGTGCCAGCAGCCCGACTACCAACACCGGGGAGCTGTTTTTT | CASSPTTNTGELFF
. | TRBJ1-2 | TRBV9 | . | TGTGCCAGCAGCGTAGGGGGCCGGAACTATGGCTACACCTTC | CASSVGGRNYGYTF
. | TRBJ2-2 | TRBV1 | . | TGCACCAGCAGCCAGAGGACTAGCGGGAGAGGCGGGGAGCTGTTTTTT | CTSSQRTSGRGGELFF
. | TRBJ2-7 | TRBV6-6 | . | TGTGCCAGCAGTTACGCAAAACAGGGTTCCCACGAGCAGTACTTC | CASSYAKQGSHEQYF
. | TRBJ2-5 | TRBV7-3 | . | TGTGCCAGCAGCTTAGCGGGGAGGGGGGAGACCCAGTACTTC | CASSLAGRGETQYF
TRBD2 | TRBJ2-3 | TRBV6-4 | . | TGTGCCAGCAGTGCGACTAGCGGTAGCACAGATACGCAGTATTTT | CASSATSGSTDTQYF
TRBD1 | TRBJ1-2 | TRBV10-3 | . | TGTGCCATCACCCAAGGGATCGGACAGGGTGATGATGGCTACACCTTC | CAITQGIGQGDDGYTF
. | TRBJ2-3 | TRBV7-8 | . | TGTGCCAGCAGTCAACGGTTCACAGATACGCAGTATTTT | CASSQRFTDTQYF
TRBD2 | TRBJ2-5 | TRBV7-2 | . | TGTGCCAGCAGCTCCGACGGGAGGGGGTGGGGGCAAGAGACCCAGTACTTC | CASSSDGRGWGQETQYF
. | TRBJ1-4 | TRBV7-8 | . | TGTGCCAGCAGCTTTAAGGGAGTATTCGAAAAACTGTTTTTT | CASSFKGVFEKLFF